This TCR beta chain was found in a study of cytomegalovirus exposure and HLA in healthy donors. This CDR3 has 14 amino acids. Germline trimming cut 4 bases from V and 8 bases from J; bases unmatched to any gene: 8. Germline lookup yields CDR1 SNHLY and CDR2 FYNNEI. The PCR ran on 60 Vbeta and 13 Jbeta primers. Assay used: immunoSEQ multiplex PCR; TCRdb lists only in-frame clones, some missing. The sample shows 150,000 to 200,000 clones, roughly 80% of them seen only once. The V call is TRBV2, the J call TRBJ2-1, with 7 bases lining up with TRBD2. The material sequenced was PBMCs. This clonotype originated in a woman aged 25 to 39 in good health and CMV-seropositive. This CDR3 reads CASSVERGSDEQFF. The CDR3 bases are TGTGCCAGCAGTGTAGAGCGGGGCTCGGATGAGCAGTTCTTC.